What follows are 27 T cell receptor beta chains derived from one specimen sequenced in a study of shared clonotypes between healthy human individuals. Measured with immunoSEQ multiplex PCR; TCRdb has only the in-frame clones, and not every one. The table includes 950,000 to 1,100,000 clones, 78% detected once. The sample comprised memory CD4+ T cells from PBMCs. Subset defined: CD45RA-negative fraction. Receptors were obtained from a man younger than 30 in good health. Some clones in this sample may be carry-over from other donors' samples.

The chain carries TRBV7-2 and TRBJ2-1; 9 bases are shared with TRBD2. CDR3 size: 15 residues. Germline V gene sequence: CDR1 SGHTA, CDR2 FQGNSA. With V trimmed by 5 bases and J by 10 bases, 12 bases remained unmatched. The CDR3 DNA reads TGTGCCAGCAGCCCTCGGGTAGCGGGAGTTGGGGAGCAGTTCTTC. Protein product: CASSPRVAGVGEQFF.

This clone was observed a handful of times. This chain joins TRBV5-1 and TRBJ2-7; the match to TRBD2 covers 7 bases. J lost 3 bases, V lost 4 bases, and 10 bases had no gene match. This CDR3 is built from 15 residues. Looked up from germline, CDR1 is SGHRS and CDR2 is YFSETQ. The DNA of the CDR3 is TGCGCCAGCAGCCCGGGCGGGAGTATCTACTACGAGCAGTACTTC. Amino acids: CASSPGGSIYYEQYF.

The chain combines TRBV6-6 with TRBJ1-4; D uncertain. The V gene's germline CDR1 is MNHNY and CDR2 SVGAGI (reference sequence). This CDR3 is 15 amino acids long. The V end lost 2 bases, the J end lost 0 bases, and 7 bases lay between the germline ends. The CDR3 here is CASSYGDATNEKLFF. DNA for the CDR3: TGTGCCAGCAGTTACGGAGATGCAACTAATGAAAAACTGTTTTTT.

CDR3 region: CASSPITYGEQFF. The CDR3 DNA follows: TGTGCCAGCTCACCGATAACATATGGTGAGCAGTTCTTC. The chain employs TRBV18 and TRBJ2-1; no reliable D call. The CDR3 length is 13 residues. V was pared by 3 bases and J by 9 bases, with 12 bases between. Per germline, CDR1 KGHSH and CDR2 LQKENI.

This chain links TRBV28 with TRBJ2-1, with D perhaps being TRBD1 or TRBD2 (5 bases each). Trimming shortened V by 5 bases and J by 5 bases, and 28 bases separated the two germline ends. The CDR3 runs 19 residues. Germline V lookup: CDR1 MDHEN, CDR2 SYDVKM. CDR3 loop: CASSRPGALKKLGNNEQFF. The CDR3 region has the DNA TGTGCCAGCAGTCGCCCCGGGGCCCTAAAGAAGCTCGGAAACAATGAGCAGTTCTTC. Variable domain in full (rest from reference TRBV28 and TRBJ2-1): DVKVTQSSRYLVKRTGEKVFLECVQDMDHENMFWYRQDPGLGLRLIYFSYDVKMKEKGDIPEGYSVSREKKERFSLILESASTNQTSMYLCASSRPGALKKLGNNEQFFGPGTRLTVL.

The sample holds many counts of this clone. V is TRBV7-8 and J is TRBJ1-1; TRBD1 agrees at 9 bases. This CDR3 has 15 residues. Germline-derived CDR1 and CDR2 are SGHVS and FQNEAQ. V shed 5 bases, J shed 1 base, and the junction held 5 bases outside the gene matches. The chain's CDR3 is CASSPRTGANTEAFF. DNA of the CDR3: TGTGCCAGCAGCCCCAGGACAGGGGCGAACACTGAAGCTTTCTTT.

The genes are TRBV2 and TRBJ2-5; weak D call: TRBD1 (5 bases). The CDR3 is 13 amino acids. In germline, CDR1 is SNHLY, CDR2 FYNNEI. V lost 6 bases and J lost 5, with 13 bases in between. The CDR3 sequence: CASSLEAGETQYF. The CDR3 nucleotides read TGTGCCAGCAGCTTAGAGGCAGGGGAGACCCAGTACTTC.

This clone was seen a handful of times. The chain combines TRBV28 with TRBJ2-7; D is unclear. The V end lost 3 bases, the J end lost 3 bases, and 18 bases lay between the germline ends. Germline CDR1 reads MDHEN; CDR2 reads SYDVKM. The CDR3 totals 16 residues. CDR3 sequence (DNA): TGTGCCAGCAGTTTCTCCGGCTTCCCGGTCCTCTACGAGCAGTACTTC. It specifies CASSFSGFPVLYEQYF. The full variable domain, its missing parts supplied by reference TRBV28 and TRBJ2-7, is DVKVTQSSRYLVKRTGEKVFLECVQDMDHENMFWYRQDPGLGLRLIYFSYDVKMKEKGDIPEGYSVSREKKERFSLILESASTNQTSMYLCASSFSGFPVLYEQYFGPGTRLTVT.

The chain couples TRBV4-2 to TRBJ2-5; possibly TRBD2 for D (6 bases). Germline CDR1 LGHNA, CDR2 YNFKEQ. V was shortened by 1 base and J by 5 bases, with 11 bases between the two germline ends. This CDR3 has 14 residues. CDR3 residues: CASSQGTSLETQYF. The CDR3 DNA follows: TGTGCCAGCAGCCAAGGTACTAGCCTCGAGACCCAGTACTTC.

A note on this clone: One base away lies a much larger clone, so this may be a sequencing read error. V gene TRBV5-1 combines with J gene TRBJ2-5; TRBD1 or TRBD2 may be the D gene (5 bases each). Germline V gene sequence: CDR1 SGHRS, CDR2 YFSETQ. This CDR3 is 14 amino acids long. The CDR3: CASSTGLGQEIQYF. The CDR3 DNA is TGCGCCAGCAGTACCGGACTGGGGCAAGAGATCCAGTACTTC.

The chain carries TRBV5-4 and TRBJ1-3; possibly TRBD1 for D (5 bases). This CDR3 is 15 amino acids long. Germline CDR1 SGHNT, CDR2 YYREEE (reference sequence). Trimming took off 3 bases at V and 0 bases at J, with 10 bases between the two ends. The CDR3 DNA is TGTGCCAGCAGCTCCGACAGACGCTCTGGAAACACCATATATTTT. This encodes CASSSDRRSGNTIYF.

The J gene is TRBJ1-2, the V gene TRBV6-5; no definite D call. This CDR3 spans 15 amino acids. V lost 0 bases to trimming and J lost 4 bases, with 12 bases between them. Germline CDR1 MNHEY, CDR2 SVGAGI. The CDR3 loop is CASSYSTASPYGYTF. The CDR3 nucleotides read TGTGCCAGCAGTTACTCGACCGCTAGCCCCTATGGCTACACCTTC.

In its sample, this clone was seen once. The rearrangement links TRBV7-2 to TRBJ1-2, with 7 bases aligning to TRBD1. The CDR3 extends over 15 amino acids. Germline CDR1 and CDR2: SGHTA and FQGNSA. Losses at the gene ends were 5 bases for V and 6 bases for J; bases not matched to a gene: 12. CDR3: CASSPGTVGGDGYTF. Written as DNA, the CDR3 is TGTGCCAGCAGCCCTGGGACAGTGGGTGGGGATGGCTACACCTTC.

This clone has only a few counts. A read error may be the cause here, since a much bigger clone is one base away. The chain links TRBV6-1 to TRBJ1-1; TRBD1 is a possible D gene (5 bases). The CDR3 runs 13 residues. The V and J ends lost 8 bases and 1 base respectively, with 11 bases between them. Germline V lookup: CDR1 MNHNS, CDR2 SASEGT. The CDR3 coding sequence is TGTGCCAGCGGCCTTGACAGGAACACTGAAGCTTTCTTT. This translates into CASGLDRNTEAFF.

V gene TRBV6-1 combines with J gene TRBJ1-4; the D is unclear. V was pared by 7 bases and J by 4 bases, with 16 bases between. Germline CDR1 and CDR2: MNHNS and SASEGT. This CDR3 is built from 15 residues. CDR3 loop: CASKETASNNEKLFF. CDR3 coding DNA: TGTGCCAGCAAGGAGACTGCCTCCAATAATGAAAAACTGTTTTTT.

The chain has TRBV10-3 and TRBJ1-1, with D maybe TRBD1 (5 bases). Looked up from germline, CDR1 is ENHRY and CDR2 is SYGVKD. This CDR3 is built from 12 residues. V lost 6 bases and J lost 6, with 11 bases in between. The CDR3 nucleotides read TGTGCCATCAGCAGGGAAGGCTCTGAAGCTTTCTTT. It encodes CAISREGSEAFF.

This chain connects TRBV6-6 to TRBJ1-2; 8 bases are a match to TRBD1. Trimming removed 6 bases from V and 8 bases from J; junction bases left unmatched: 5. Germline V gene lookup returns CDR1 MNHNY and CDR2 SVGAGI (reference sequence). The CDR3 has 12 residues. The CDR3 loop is CASRPTGEGYTF. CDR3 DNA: TGTGCCAGCAGACCGACAGGGGAAGGCTACACCTTC.

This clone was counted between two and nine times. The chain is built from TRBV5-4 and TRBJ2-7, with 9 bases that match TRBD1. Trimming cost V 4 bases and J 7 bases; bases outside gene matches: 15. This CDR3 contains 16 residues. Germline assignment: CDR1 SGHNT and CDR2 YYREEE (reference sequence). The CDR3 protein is CASSPGQGTSYVEQYF. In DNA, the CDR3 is TGTGCCAGCAGCCCTGGACAGGGGACCTCCTACGTAGAGCAGTACTTC. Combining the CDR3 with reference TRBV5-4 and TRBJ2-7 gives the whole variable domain ETGVTQSPTHLIKTRGQQVTLRCSSQSGHNTVSWYQQALGQGPQFIFQYYREEENGRGNFPPRFSGLQFPNYSSELNVNALELDDSALYLCASSPGQGTSYVEQYFGPGTRLTVT.

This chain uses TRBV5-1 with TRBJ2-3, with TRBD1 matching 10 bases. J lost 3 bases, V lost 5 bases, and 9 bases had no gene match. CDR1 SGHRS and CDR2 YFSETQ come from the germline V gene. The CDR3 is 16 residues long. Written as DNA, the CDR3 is TGCGCCAGCAGACCGGGGACAGGGGTTGGGACAGATACGCAGTATTTT. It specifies CASRPGTGVGTDTQYF.

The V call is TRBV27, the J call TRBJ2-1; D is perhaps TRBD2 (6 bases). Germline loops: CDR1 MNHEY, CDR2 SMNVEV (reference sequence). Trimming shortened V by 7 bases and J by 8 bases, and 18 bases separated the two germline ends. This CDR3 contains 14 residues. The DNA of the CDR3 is TGTGCCAGCAACCTAAGGCGGGGTTTGGATGAGCAGTTCTTC. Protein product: CASNLRRGLDEQFF.

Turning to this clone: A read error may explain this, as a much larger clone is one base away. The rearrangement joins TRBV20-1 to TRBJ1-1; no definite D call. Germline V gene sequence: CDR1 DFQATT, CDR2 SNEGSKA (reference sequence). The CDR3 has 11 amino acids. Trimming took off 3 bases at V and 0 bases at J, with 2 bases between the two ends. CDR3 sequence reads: CSASMNTEAFF. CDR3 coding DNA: TGCAGTGCTAGTATGAACACTGAAGCTTTCTTT.

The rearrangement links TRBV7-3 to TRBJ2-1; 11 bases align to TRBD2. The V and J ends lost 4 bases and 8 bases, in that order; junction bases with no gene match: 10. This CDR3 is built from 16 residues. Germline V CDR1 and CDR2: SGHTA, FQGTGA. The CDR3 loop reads CASSSTTSGSRDEQFF. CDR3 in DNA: TGTGCCAGCAGCTCCACTACTAGCGGGAGTAGAGATGAGCAGTTCTTC.

The CDR3 coding sequence is TGTGCCAGCGGAGACAGGGGGATACCCAAAAACATTCAGTACTTC. It specifies CASGDRGIPKNIQYF. The chain carries TRBV6-5 and TRBJ2-4, with 9 bases matching TRBD1. V shed 8 bases, J shed 2 bases, and the junction held 7 bases outside the gene matches. Germline lookup yields CDR1 MNHEY and CDR2 SVGAGI. The CDR3 is 15 amino acids.

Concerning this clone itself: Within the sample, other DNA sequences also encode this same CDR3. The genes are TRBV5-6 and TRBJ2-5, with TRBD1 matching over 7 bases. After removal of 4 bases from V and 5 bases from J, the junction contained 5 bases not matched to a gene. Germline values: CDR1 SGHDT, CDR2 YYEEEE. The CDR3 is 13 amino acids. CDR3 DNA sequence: TGTGCCAGCAGCACGGGACAGAGGGAGACCCAGTACTTC. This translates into CASSTGQRETQYF. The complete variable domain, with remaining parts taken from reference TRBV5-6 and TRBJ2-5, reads DAGVTQSPTHLIKTRGQQVTLRCSPKSGHDTVSWYQQALGQGPQFIFQYYEEEERQRGNFPDRFSGHQFPNYSSELNVNALLLGDSALYLCASSTGQRETQYFGPGTRLLVL.

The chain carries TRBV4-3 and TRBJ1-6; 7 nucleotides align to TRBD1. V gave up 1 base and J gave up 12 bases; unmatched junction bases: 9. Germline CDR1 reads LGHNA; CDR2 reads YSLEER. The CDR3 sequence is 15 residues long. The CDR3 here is CASSQALQGELPLHF. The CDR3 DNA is TGCGCCAGCAGCCAAGCGTTGCAGGGGGAATTACCCCTCCACTTT.

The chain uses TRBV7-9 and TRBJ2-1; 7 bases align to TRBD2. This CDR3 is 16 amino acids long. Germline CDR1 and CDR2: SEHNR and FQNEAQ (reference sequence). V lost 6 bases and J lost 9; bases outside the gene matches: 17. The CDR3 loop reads CASSSPITPGRVEQFF. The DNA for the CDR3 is TGTGCCAGCAGTTCACCAATCACACCGGGGAGGGTTGAGCAGTTCTTC.

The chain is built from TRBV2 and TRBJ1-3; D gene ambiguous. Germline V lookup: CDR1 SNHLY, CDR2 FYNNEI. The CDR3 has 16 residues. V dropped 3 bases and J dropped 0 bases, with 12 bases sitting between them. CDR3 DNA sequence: TGTGCCAGCAGTGAGGGTCTCAAGAGCTCTGGAAACACCATATATTTT. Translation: CASSEGLKSSGNTIYF. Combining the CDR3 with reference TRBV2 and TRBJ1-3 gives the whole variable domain EPEVTQTPSHQVTQMGQEVILRCVPISNHLYFYWYRQILGQKVEFLVSFYNNEISEKSEIFDDQFSVERPDGSNFTLKIRSTKLEDSAMYFCASSEGLKSSGNTIYFGEGSWLTVV.